This is a list of T cell receptor beta chains from one sample in a study of blood T cell repertoires in COVID-19. Clones were read by immunoSEQ multiplex PCR, and TCRdb kept only the in-frame ones, dropping some. The data hold around 150,000 clones, with approximately 79% observed a single time. Sequences were obtained from peripheral blood. The receptor set was obtained from a man in his fifties or sixties with active or convalescent COVID-19. Both conserved end residues are trimmed from each CDR3.

j_call,v_call,cdr3_length,cdr3_aa
TRBJ2-7,TRBV5-3,13,ARSSFGGSSYEQY
TRBJ2-2,TRBV5-1,16,ASSLELAGGLGTGELF
TRBJ1-2,TRBV3-1/TRBV3-2,12,ASSQQGALYGYT
TRBJ2-3,TRBV6-5,11,ASSGQGTDTQY
TRBJ2-6,TRBV2,12,ASSEALGANVLT
TRBJ2-1,TRBV20-1,9,SARGGDEQF
TRBJ2-3,TRBV7-2,12,ASSLGQGVDTQY
TRBJ1-4,TRBV14,13,ASSQAGQRTEKLF
TRBJ1-1,TRBV9,11,ASSVGGSTEAF
TRBJ1-6,TRBV5-4,11,ASSLGQNSPLH
TRBJ2-7,TRBV29-1,11,SVSGTRLYEQY
TRBJ2-6,TRBV19,16,ASSIPRLPSSGANVLT
TRBJ2-2,TRBV9,13,ASSARGANTGELF
TRBJ1-3,TRBV10-2,13,ASSDLGGSRNTIY
TRBJ2-1,TRBV9,13,ASSIDRASYNEQF
TRBJ2-1,TRBV2,13,ASLGLAGVYNEQF
TRBJ2-1,TRBV7-8,10,ASTSSYNEQF
TRBJ2-3,TRBV19,16,ASSGVMGGHPSTDTQY
TRBJ1-2,TRBV7-3,13,ASSLLRGRFYGYT
TRBJ2-7,TRBV28,13,ASSPLTGSSYEQY
TRBJ1-4,TRBV9,12,ASSFGTGGGELF
TRBJ1-2,TRBV7-9,12,ASSPPDRLYGYT
TRBJ2-7,TRBV28,15,ASSLTPPGQGAYEQY
TRBJ2-1,TRBV2,14,ASSPLAGGSYNEQF
TRBJ2-5,TRBV5-8,12,ASSLSTGQETQY
TRBJ2-5,TRBV12-3/TRBV12-4,11,ASSFDSSETQY
TRBJ2-3,TRBV27,16,ASSSRGRQGTSTDTQY
TRBJ1-1,TRBV27,13,ATVPGTGRWTEAF
TRBJ2-3,TRBV7-2,12,ASSLWTRTDTQY
TRBJ2-5,TRBV7-9,12,ASSLAGGYETQY
TRBJ2-5,TRBV23-1,12,ASSPAGGLETQY
TRBJ2-7,TRBV28,9,ASSSAYEQY
TRBJ2-7,TRBV7-2,11,ASSVGQLYEQY
TRBJ2-5,TRBV28,13,ASRHTQGIDETQY
TRBJ2-7,TRBV5-1,13,ASTADRGGAYEQY
TRBJ2-1,TRBV28,16,ASSSPKLREGTYNEQF
TRBJ2-3,TRBV5-1,13,ASSLDPGSTDTQY
TRBJ2-5,TRBV19,15,ASSPRTSGRGTETQY
TRBJ2-7,TRBV3-1/TRBV3-2,12,ASSRGRGAYEQY
TRBJ2-1,TRBV27,14,ASSETSGEAYNEQF
TRBJ2-7,TRBV11-2,14,ASSPFLRESTYEQY
TRBJ2-1,TRBV18,13,ASSPRRDSYNEQF
TRBJ1-5,TRBV19,13,ASSKRMDSNQPQH
TRBJ2-7,TRBV7-2,12,ASTPIQEYYEQY
TRBJ2-2,TRBV19,13,ASSIDTMAARELF
TRBJ2-5,TRBV19,11,ATKADTEETQY
TRBJ1-3,TRBV4-1,15,ASSQGVSYRVGNTIY
TRBJ2-1,TRBV19,13,ASSPVAGLYNEQF
TRBJ2-5,TRBV6-5,11,ASSYPGMETQY
TRBJ2-7,TRBV27,15,ASWETGTGVSSYEQY
TRBJ1-5,TRBV28,14,ASSFEPFYSNQPQH
TRBJ2-1,TRBV28,10,ASSLAQAEQF
TRBJ1-5,TRBV28,14,ASRGQGGYSNQPQH
TRBJ1-5,TRBV19,13,ASDGPRQGLRPQH
TRBJ2-3,TRBV21-1,12,ATSPGQGSDTQY
TRBJ2-7,TRBV13,12,ATQLLAGVTEQY
TRBJ1-4,TRBV19,13,ASSPGRATNEKLF
TRBJ1-4,TRBV29-1,14,SVAGTVGMKGEKLF